The clone carrying this TCR beta chain was counted a few times. TCRdb used MiXCR to reprocess the 5' RACE reads, holding one entry per CDR3 protein. The sample consists of about 68,000 distinct CDR3 sequences, roughly 10% of them appearing once. Per the germline V gene, CDR1 is MNHEY and CDR2 is SMNVEV (reference sequence). This CDR3 is built from 12 residues. Deletions cut 5 bases from V and 5 bases from J, with 7 bases between. This record comes from a study of early T cells in non-severe SARS-CoV-2 infection. The chain recombines TRBV27 with TRBJ1-5, with D possibly being TRBD1 (5 bases). Sequencing was performed on whole blood. The source is an adult who was a healthcare worker with PCR-confirmed SARS-CoV-2 infection or an uninfected control (not recorded which). CDR3 in amino acids: CASSIQDQPQHF. CDR3 in DNA: TGTGCCAGCAGTATACAGGATCAGCCCCAGCATTTT.